These 23 T cell receptor beta chains were sequenced from one sample in a study of control samples from healthy donors and cancer patients. Repertoires were generated with immunoSEQ multiplex PCR, while TCRdb's copy carries only in-frame clones and drops some. The sample includes around 140,000 clones, about 90% seen only once; the top ten take approximately 7.5%. The sequenced sample was PBMCs. Receptors were obtained from a man aged 45-65 years with head and neck cancer.

This chain joins TRBV4-2 and TRBJ2-3; either TRBD1 or TRBD2 may supply D (5 bases each). Trimming pared 4 bases from V and 1 base from J, leaving 6 bases between. CDR3 length: 13 amino acids. CDR1 LGHNA and CDR2 YNFKEQ come from the germline V gene. The CDR3 coding sequence is TGTGCCAGCAGCCGGGACCGCACAGATACGCAGTATTTT. Translation: CASSRDRTDTQYF.

This clone appeared a single time. J is TRBJ2-7 and V is TRBV4-2; the match to TRBD2 covers 12 bases. V dropped 2 bases and J dropped 5; count of bases not matched to a gene: 4. CDR3 length: 15 residues. CDR1 is LGHNA and CDR2 is YNFKEQ in the germline V gene. The DNA of the CDR3 is TGTGCCAGCAGCCAACTAGCGGGAGGGCGGGACGAGCAGTACTTC. It encodes CASSQLAGGRDEQYF.

The gene calls are TRBV5-1 and TRBJ1-4, with a possible D match to TRBD1 (5 bases). CDR1 SGHRS and CDR2 YFSETQ come from the germline V gene. CDR3 length: 15 residues. Trimming shortened V by 4 bases and J by 3 bases, and 13 bases separated the two germline ends. CDR3: CASSQVGDSNEKLFF. The CDR3 nucleotides read TGCGCCAGCAGCCAGGTGGGGGATTCTAATGAAAAACTGTTTTTT.

The chain links TRBV5-4 to TRBJ2-2; 9 bases line up with TRBD1. The germline CDR1 and CDR2 sequences are SGHNT and YYREEE (reference sequence). The CDR3 contains 14 residues. The J segment lost 8 bases and the V segment lost 3 bases, leaving 5 bases of the junction unmatched. The CDR3 nucleotides read TGTGCCAGCAGCTACGACAGGGGGATTGGGGAGCTGTTTTTT. Encoded protein: CASSYDRGIGELFF.

The chain combines TRBV7-9 with TRBJ1-2; D not certain. Germline CDR1 SEHNR, CDR2 FQNEAQ (reference sequence). V lost 4 bases and J 8 bases, leaving 11 bases between the germline ends. This CDR3 region has 12 residues. The CDR3 spells CASSYLKEGYTF. The DNA for the CDR3 is TGTGCCAGCAGCTACCTCAAAGAGGGCTACACCTTC.

About this clone: One junction end disagrees with the germline gene, perhaps due to a read error. The chain has TRBV13 and TRBJ2-7; D is uncertain. The germline V gene has CDR1 PRHDT and CDR2 FYEKMQ (reference sequence). This CDR3 is 13 amino acids long. The CDR3 loop reads CASSLAGYYEQYF. The CDR3 nucleotides read TGTGCCAGCAGTTTAGCAGGTTACTACGAGCAGTACTTC.

This clone was recorded once. J is TRBJ2-5 and V is TRBV19; D perhaps matches TRBD2 (6 bases). Germline V gene sequence: CDR1 LNHDA, CDR2 SQIVND (reference sequence). V was trimmed by 5 bases and J by 7 bases, leaving 17 bases between them. The CDR3 consists of 14 residues. As DNA, the CDR3 is TGTGCCAGTAGTCCCAGACTAGACCCGTGGACCCAGTACTTC. Encoded protein: CASSPRLDPWTQYF.

This chain joins TRBV4-1 and TRBJ1-2; 9 bases align to TRBD1. The CDR3 totals 17 residues. Germline CDR1 is MGHRA and CDR2 is YSYEKL. Trimming at V came to 0 bases and at J to 7 bases, leaving 12 bases not matched to a gene. CDR3 protein: CASSQDRGLQGASGYTF. The DNA for the CDR3 is TGCGCCAGCAGCCAAGACAGGGGATTACAGGGGGCCAGTGGCTACACCTTC.

This chain links TRBV18 with TRBJ2-1, with TRBD2 identical over 7 bases. V trimming: 1 base; J trimming: 10 bases; junction bases outside the gene matches: 4. This CDR3 region has 13 residues. The V gene's germline CDR1 is KGHSH and CDR2 LQKENI. The CDR3 DNA sequence: TGTGCCAGCTCACCACTCAGGGAGGGAGAGCAGTTCTTC. Amino acid sequence: CASSPLREGEQFF.

J is TRBJ1-6 and V is TRBV28; D gene ambiguous. This CDR3 has 12 amino acids. The germline CDR1 and CDR2 sequences are MDHEN and SYDVKM. The V end lost 5 bases, the J end lost 9 bases, and 8 bases lay between the germline ends. The chain's CDR3 is CASSGDLSPLHF. The CDR3 nucleotides read TGTGCCAGCAGTGGTGACCTTTCACCCCTCCACTTT.

The chain links TRBV4-2 to TRBJ1-4; D is perhaps TRBD1 (5 bases). The CDR3 has 16 residues. V dropped 0 bases and J dropped 3 bases, with 11 bases sitting between them. CDR1 and CDR2 (germline): LGHNA, YNFKEQ. The CDR3 sequence: CASSQDPGEANEKLFF. CDR3 sequence (DNA): TGTGCCAGCAGCCAAGATCCGGGGGAGGCTAATGAAAAACTGTTTTTT.

V gene TRBV24-1 combines with J gene TRBJ1-2; 8 bases are a match to TRBD1. Germline lookup yields CDR1 KGHDR and CDR2 SFDVKD. J gave up 8 bases and V 3 bases, and 10 bases lay outside the gene matches. The CDR3 spans 15 residues. The CDR3 sequence is CATSDPGTGIQGYTF. DNA for the CDR3: TGTGCCACCAGTGATCCCGGGACAGGCATCCAAGGCTACACCTTC.

The J gene is TRBJ2-3, the V gene TRBV10-2; D is uncertain. The germline CDR1 and CDR2 sequences are WSHSY and SAAADI. This CDR3 is built from 16 residues. V was shortened by 4 bases and J by 2 bases, with 16 bases between the two germline ends. The CDR3 DNA reads as TGCGCCAGCAGTGCTGGTTTCAGCCCTGTCACAGATACGCAGTATTTT. This sequence encodes CASSAGFSPVTDTQYF.

The V gene is TRBV4-1, the J gene TRBJ2-2, with a possible D match to TRBD2 (5 bases). The CDR3 covers 16 residues. Trimming left V 3 bases short and J 2 bases short, with 13 bases between. CDR1 and CDR2 (germline): MGHRA, YSYEKL. The CDR3 DNA sequence: TGCGCCAGCAGCCAGCGGACGGGGAGAAACACCGGGGAGCTGTTTTTT. Protein: CASSQRTGRNTGELFF.

V gene TRBV12-3 or TRBV12-4 combines with J gene TRBJ1-6; D is ambiguous. V was clipped by 7 bases and J by 7 bases, with 11 bases between them. The CDR3 runs 13 residues. As DNA, the CDR3 is TGTGCCAGCACCGCCCCCAGGAATTCACCCCTCCACTTT. Translated: CASTAPRNSPLHF.

V gene TRBV7-9 combines with J gene TRBJ2-1; 13 bases line up with TRBD2. Germline trimming cut 5 bases from V and 8 bases from J; bases unmatched to any gene: 9. CDR3 length equals 16 residues. Per the germline V gene, CDR1 is SEHNR and CDR2 is FQNEAQ (reference sequence). CDR3 DNA: TGTGCCAGCAGCCCTTGGACTAGCGGGAGTGATGATGAGCAGTTCTTC. It codes for CASSPWTSGSDDEQFF.

The chain has TRBV19 and TRBJ2-1, with 7 bases fitting TRBD1. J gave up 3 bases and V 6 bases, and 5 bases lay outside the gene matches. CDR1 LNHDA and CDR2 SQIVND come from the germline V gene (reference sequence). CDR3 size: 14 residues. CDR3 sequence: CASRRTGDYNEQFF. In nucleotides, the CDR3 is TGTGCCAGTAGGCGGACAGGCGACTACAATGAGCAGTTCTTC.

V is TRBV30 and J is TRBJ1-3; possible D gene TRBD1, 5 bases. Germline CDR1 reads GTSNPN; CDR2 reads SVGIG (reference sequence). The ends were cut back, 5 bases at V and 2 bases at J, with 10 bases in the middle. The CDR3 has 13 residues. CDR3: CAWSRGAGNTIYF. CDR3 sequence (DNA): TGTGCCTGGTCGAGAGGGGCTGGAAACACCATATATTTT.

This clone was detected a few times. CDR3 coding DNA: TGTGCCAGCAGCTTAACAGGGGACTCCTACAATGAGCAGTTCTTC. Protein product: CASSLTGDSYNEQFF. J is TRBJ2-1 and V is TRBV7-3, with a tentative D call TRBD1 (5 bases). The CDR3 sequence is 15 residues long. Trimming took off 0 bases at V and 0 bases at J, with 6 bases between the two ends. CDR1 is SGHTA and CDR2 is FQGTGA in the germline V gene.

This sequence joins TRBV5-1 and TRBJ2-1, with TRBD1 matching 12 bases. V lost 0 bases, J lost 10 bases, and 2 bases stayed unmatched. The CDR3 covers 14 residues. Germline lookup yields CDR1 SGHRS and CDR2 YFSETQ. CDR3: CASSLGGTGGEQFF. The CDR3 DNA is TGCGCCAGCAGCTTGGGAGGGACAGGGGGCGAGCAGTTCTTC.

V and J are TRBV27 and TRBJ2-1, with D possibly matching TRBD2 (5 bases). CDR1 MNHEY and CDR2 SMNVEV come from the germline V gene (reference sequence). The V end lost 3 bases, the J end lost 9 bases, and 15 bases lay between the germline ends. This CDR3 spans 14 amino acids. CDR3 residues: CASSLSGANGEQFF. The CDR3, as DNA: TGTGCCAGCAGTTTGAGCGGAGCAAATGGTGAGCAGTTCTTC.

CDR3 DNA sequence: TGTGCCAGCTCCCAATCATTAGGTACTGAAGCTTTCTTT. It translates to CASSQSLGTEAFF. This chain joins TRBV9 and TRBJ1-1; D not certain. Germline assignment: CDR1 SGDLS and CDR2 YYNGEE. V lost 7 bases, J lost 5 bases, and 15 bases lay in between. The CDR3 is 13 amino acids. The variable domain in full, completed from reference TRBV9 and TRBJ1-1, reads DSGVTQTPKHLITATGQRVTLRCSPRSGDLSVYWYQQSLDQGLQFLIQYYNGEERAKGNILERFSAQQFPDLHSELNLSSLELGDSALYFCASSQSLGTEAFFGQGTRLTVV.

This clone has more than one count but fewer than ten. The rearrangement joins TRBV3-1 (or the pseudogene TRBV3-2) to TRBJ1-5; D not certain. CDR3 length equals 16 residues. Germline V lookup: CDR1 LGHDT, CDR2 YNNKEL (reference sequence). Trimming removed 1 base from V and 7 bases from J, with 17 bases in between. The CDR3 DNA is TGTGCCAGCAGCCAAGGAAGGAGGGCACTTCAGCAGCCCCAGCATTTT. Amino acids: CASSQGRRALQQPQHF.